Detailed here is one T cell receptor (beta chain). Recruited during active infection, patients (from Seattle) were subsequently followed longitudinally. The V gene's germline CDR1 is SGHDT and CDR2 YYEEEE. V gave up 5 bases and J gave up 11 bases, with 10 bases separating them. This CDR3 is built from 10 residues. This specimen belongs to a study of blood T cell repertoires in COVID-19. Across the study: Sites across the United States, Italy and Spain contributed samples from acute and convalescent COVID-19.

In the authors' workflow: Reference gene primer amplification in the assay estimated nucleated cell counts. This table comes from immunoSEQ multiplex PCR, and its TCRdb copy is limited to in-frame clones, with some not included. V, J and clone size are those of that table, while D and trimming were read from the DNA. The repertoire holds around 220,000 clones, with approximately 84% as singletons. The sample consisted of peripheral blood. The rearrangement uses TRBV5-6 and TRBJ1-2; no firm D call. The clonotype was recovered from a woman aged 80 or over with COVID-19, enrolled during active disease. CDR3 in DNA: TGTGCCAGCAGTGAACCCCGGTACACCTTC. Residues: CASSEPRYTF.